The 26 T cell receptor beta chains listed next were all sequenced from one sample in a study of blood T cell repertoires in COVID-19. Profiling relied on immunoSEQ multiplex PCR, and the TCRdb table lists in-frame clones only, not all of them. Here the sample spans about 190,000 clones, 85% to 90% being singletons. Sequenced material: peripheral blood. These receptors originate from a man aged 45-65 years with acute or convalescent COVID-19.

The rearrangement links TRBV29-1 to TRBJ1-1, with 7 bases identical to TRBD1. V lost 2 bases to trimming and J lost 10 bases; unmatched junction nucleotides: 7. The CDR3 totals 12 residues. The germline V gene has CDR1 SQVTM and CDR2 ANQGSEA. The CDR3 sequence is CSVEPGGIGAFF. DNA of the CDR3: TGCAGCGTTGAACCAGGGGGAATCGGAGCTTTCTTT.

The gene calls are TRBV7-9 and TRBJ2-7; tentatively, D is TRBD2 (6 bases). V lost 6 bases to trimming and J lost 5 bases, with 17 bases between them. CDR1 is SEHNR and CDR2 is FQNEAQ in the germline V gene (reference sequence). This CDR3 region has 14 residues. This CDR3 is CASSRDRPGDEQYF. The CDR3 DNA reads TGTGCCAGCAGTCGTGACCGGCCGGGGGACGAGCAGTACTTC.

This chain uses TRBV9 with TRBJ1-5; the match to TRBD1 covers 7 bases. This CDR3 is 15 amino acids long. The V gene end was trimmed by 2 bases and the J gene end by 4 bases; junction bases not matched to a gene: 6. Germline values: CDR1 SGDLS, CDR2 YYNGEE. The DNA for the CDR3 is TGTGCCAGCAGCGTTGGGACAGCCGTTAATCAGCCCCAGCATTTT. Residues: CASSVGTAVNQPQHF.

Only one count was recorded for this clone. The genes are TRBV6-5 and TRBJ2-3; 9 bases match TRBD2. This CDR3 spans 14 amino acids. CDR1 is MNHEY and CDR2 is SVGAGI in the germline V gene. J gave up 4 bases and V 4 bases, and 3 bases lay outside the gene matches. CDR3 residues: CASSSLAGPDTQYF. The DNA for the CDR3 is TGTGCCAGCAGTTCCCTAGCGGGGCCAGATACGCAGTATTTT.

This chain uses TRBV10-1 with TRBJ2-5, with 9 bases matching TRBD1. Germline V CDR1 and CDR2: WNHNN, SYGVQD (reference sequence). The length of the CDR3 is 15 residues. Unmatched junction bases numbered 0, after V lost 0 bases and J lost 1 base. The CDR3, as DNA: TGCGCCAGCAGTGAGTCGACAGGGGGCCAAGAGACCCAGTACTTC. As protein: CASSESTGGQETQYF.

V and J are TRBV7-9 and TRBJ1-2, with D perhaps TRBD1 (5 bases). The V gene's germline CDR1 is SEHNR and CDR2 FQNEAQ (reference sequence). The CDR3 is 14 amino acids. Trimming left V 5 bases short and J 4 bases short, with 14 bases between. CDR3: CASSAGQRSYGYTF. CDR3 bases: TGTGCCAGCAGCGCCGGACAACGCTCCTATGGCTACACCTTC.

The chain uses TRBV28 and TRBJ2-1; D perhaps matches TRBD2 (6 bases). Trimming shortened V by 3 bases and J by 1 base, and 13 bases separated the two germline ends. Germline-derived CDR1 and CDR2 are MDHEN and SYDVKM. The CDR3 is 16 residues long. The CDR3 spells CASSFFGGGSYNEQFF. The CDR3 DNA is TGTGCCAGCAGTTTTTTTGGGGGAGGTTCCTACAATGAGCAGTTCTTC.

The gene calls are TRBV5-4 and TRBJ1-4; D perhaps matches TRBD1 (6 bases). V shed 0 bases and J shed 2 bases, with 8 bases lying between them. Germline-derived CDR1 and CDR2 are SGHNT and YYREEE (reference sequence). There are 15 residues in the CDR3. The CDR3: CASSLEGGTNEKLFF. The CDR3 DNA follows: TGTGCCAGCAGCTTGGAGGGGGGGACTAATGAAAAACTGTTTTTT.

CDR3 nucleotides: TGTGCCAGCAGCTTAGTCCCGGGACAGGGGCCGGGGAACACTGAAGCTTTCTTT. This translates into CASSLVPGQGPGNTEAFF. J is TRBJ1-1 and V is TRBV7-8, with 10 nucleotides matching TRBD1. The ends lost 1 base at V and 1 base at J; junction bases unmatched: 9. CDR3 size: 18 residues. Germline V CDR1 and CDR2: SGHVS, FQNEAQ.

The CDR3 reads CASSAGTGYYNEQFF. CDR3 nucleotides: TGTGCCAGCAGCGCAGGGACAGGCTACTACAATGAGCAGTTCTTC. The J gene is TRBJ2-1, the V gene TRBV5-4; 8 bases agree with TRBD1. The V gene end was trimmed by 4 bases and the J gene end by 3 bases; junction bases not matched to a gene: 6. Germline loops: CDR1 SGHNT, CDR2 YYREEE (reference sequence). The CDR3 runs 15 residues.

The V gene is TRBV7-2, the J gene TRBJ2-7, with 12 bases identical to TRBD2. The V gene end was trimmed by 4 bases and the J gene end by 4 bases; junction bases not matched to a gene: 14. CDR1 is SGHTA and CDR2 is FQGNSA in the germline V gene. The CDR3 totals 18 residues. The CDR3 protein is CASSSTSGRGGGLYEQYF. CDR3 coding DNA: TGTGCCAGCAGCTCGACTAGCGGGAGAGGGGGTGGGCTTTACGAGCAGTACTTC.

The chain couples TRBV9 to TRBJ2-1, with D perhaps TRBD2 (5 bases). CDR3 length equals 14 residues. The germline V gene encodes CDR1 SGDLS and CDR2 YYNGEE. V was pared by 4 bases and J by 3 bases, with 11 bases between. CDR3 nucleotide sequence: TGTGCCAGCAGCACGGACTTTGGCTACAATGAGCAGTTCTTC. It yields the protein CASSTDFGYNEQFF.

This chain links TRBV9 with TRBJ1-1; tentatively, D is TRBD1 (5 bases). V lost 3 bases to trimming and J lost 2 bases, with 11 bases between them. The length of the CDR3 is 14 residues. The germline gives CDR1 SGDLS, CDR2 YYNGEE. CDR3 sequence reads: CASSARQYNTEAFF. The DNA of the CDR3 is TGTGCCAGCAGCGCCCGACAGTACAACACTGAAGCTTTCTTT.

V usage is TRBV5-8 and J usage is TRBJ1-5, with TRBD1 matching 8 bases. This CDR3 contains 15 residues. V shed 4 bases, J shed 3 bases, and the junction held 6 bases outside the gene matches. CDR1 SGHTS and CDR2 YDEGEE come from the germline V gene. The CDR3 sequence: CASSPRTGNNQPQHF. CDR3 coding DNA: TGTGCCAGCAGCCCCCGGACAGGGAACAATCAGCCCCAGCATTTT. The variable domain in full, with the rest retrieved from reference TRBV5-8 and TRBJ1-5, is EAGVTQSPTHLIKTRGQQATLRCSPISGHTSVYWYQQALGLGLQFLLWYDEGEERNRGNFPPRFSGRQFPNYSSELNVNALELEDSALYLCASSPRTGNNQPQHFGDGTRLSIL.

This chain uses TRBV10-3 with TRBJ2-3; the D gene is possibly TRBD1 (6 bases). This CDR3 region has 15 residues. Germline CDR1 ENHRY, CDR2 SYGVKD. V lost 6 bases and J 0 bases, leaving 13 bases between the germline ends. CDR3 in amino acids: CAIRPGQTSTDTQYF. The CDR3 DNA follows: TGTGCCATCAGGCCGGGACAAACTAGCACAGATACGCAGTATTTT.

V is TRBV29-1 and J is TRBJ2-7; D is perhaps TRBD1 (6 bases). Germline CDR1 is SQVTM and CDR2 is ANQGSEA. Trimming pared 6 bases from V and 3 bases from J, leaving 15 bases between. The CDR3 extends over 13 amino acids. The CDR3 loop is CSVRGISLYEQYF. DNA for the CDR3: TGCAGCGTGAGGGGGATTTCCCTCTACGAGCAGTACTTC.

This clone was detected a few times. The chain is built from TRBV29-1 and TRBJ2-7; 10 bases match TRBD2. V lost 5 bases to trimming and J lost 0 bases; unmatched junction nucleotides: 7. The CDR3 contains 15 residues. CDR1 is SQVTM, CDR2 ANQGSEA, per germline. CDR3 loop: CSVLKLAGTSYEQYF. The CDR3 DNA sequence: TGCAGCGTTCTCAAACTAGCGGGGACCTCCTACGAGCAGTACTTC.

The rearrangement joins TRBV30 to TRBJ2-3; 7 bases map to TRBD2. The CDR3 runs to 16 residues. Looked up from germline, CDR1 is GTSNPN and CDR2 is SVGIG (reference sequence). V trimming: 1 base; J trimming: 0 bases; junction bases outside the gene matches: 7. This chain's CDR3 is CAWSELVRGSTDTQYF. The CDR3 DNA is TGTGCCTGGAGTGAATTAGTGCGGGGGAGCACAGATACGCAGTATTTT.

Note on this clone: An end of the junction does not agree with germline; a read error may underlie this. The chain has TRBV7-2 and TRBJ2-1, with 10 bases aligning to TRBD2. There are 15 residues in the CDR3. CDR1 SGHTA and CDR2 FQGNSA come from the germline V gene. CDR3 nucleotides: TGTGCCAGCAGCTTAGTGGCTAGCGGGAGTAATGGGCAGTTCTTC. Translating gives CASSLVASGSNGQFF.

V usage is TRBV27 and J usage is TRBJ2-7, with 8 bases fitting TRBD2. J lost 2 bases, V lost 6 bases, and 3 bases had no gene match. The CDR3 loop spans 13 amino acids. In germline, CDR1 is MNHEY, CDR2 SMNVEV (reference sequence). The CDR3 bases are TGTGCCAGCAGCCGGACTAGCCCCTACGAGCAGTACTTC. Its protein product is CASSRTSPYEQYF.

This clone was counted a single time. The chain is built from TRBV9 and TRBJ2-7; the match to TRBD1 covers 10 bases. The CDR3 is made up of 15 amino acids. CDR1 SGDLS and CDR2 YYNGEE come from the germline V gene. Unmatched junction bases numbered 9, after V lost 4 bases and J lost 5 bases. The CDR3: CASSSRTGGVDEQYF. In DNA, the CDR3 is TGTGCCAGCAGCTCCAGGACAGGGGGAGTTGACGAGCAGTACTTC.

The chain links TRBV7-6 to TRBJ2-3; D uncertain. Trimming pared 3 bases from V and 7 bases from J, leaving 17 bases between. CDR1 and CDR2 from the germline V gene are SGHVS and FNYEAQ. The CDR3 runs 15 residues. The CDR3 coding sequence is TGTGCCAGCAGCTTGACTGCCTCGACCTGGTATACGCAGTATTTT. It yields the protein CASSLTASTWYTQYF.

The chain uses TRBV24-1 and TRBJ1-1; D unclear. The germline CDR1 and CDR2 sequences are KGHDR and SFDVKD. This CDR3 is built from 13 residues. V was pared by 0 bases and J by 4 bases, with 5 bases between. The chain's CDR3 is CATSDLQFTEAFF. CDR3 in DNA: TGTGCCACCAGTGATTTGCAGTTCACTGAAGCTTTCTTT.

The genes are TRBV4-1 and TRBJ1-4; the D gene is possibly TRBD1 (6 bases). Germline V gene sequence: CDR1 MGHRA, CDR2 YSYEKL. CDR3 length: 15 amino acids. The V end was cut by 4 bases, the J end by 2 bases, with 11 bases between. In DNA, the CDR3 is TGCGCCAGCAGCCCAAACAGGGAGACTAATGAAAAACTGTTTTTT. This gives the protein CASSPNRETNEKLFF.

The rearrangement links TRBV11-3 to TRBJ2-7, with a weak D call TRBD1 (5 bases). V was clipped by 5 bases and J by 6 bases, with 11 bases between them. The CDR3 extends over 12 amino acids. Germline CDR1 SGHNT, CDR2 YENEEA. As DNA, the CDR3 is TGTGCCAGCAGCCAACTAACAGGCGAGCAGTACTTC. Translation gives CASSQLTGEQYF.

The gene calls are TRBV28 and TRBJ2-3; 12 nucleotides align to TRBD1. V trimming: 4 bases; J trimming: 6 bases; junction bases outside the gene matches: 8. CDR3 length equals 16 residues. Germline V CDR1 and CDR2: MDHEN, SYDVKM. This CDR3 reads CASSWGQGAIEDTQYF. Written as DNA, the CDR3 is TGTGCCAGCAGTTGGGGACAGGGGGCGATCGAGGATACGCAGTATTTT.